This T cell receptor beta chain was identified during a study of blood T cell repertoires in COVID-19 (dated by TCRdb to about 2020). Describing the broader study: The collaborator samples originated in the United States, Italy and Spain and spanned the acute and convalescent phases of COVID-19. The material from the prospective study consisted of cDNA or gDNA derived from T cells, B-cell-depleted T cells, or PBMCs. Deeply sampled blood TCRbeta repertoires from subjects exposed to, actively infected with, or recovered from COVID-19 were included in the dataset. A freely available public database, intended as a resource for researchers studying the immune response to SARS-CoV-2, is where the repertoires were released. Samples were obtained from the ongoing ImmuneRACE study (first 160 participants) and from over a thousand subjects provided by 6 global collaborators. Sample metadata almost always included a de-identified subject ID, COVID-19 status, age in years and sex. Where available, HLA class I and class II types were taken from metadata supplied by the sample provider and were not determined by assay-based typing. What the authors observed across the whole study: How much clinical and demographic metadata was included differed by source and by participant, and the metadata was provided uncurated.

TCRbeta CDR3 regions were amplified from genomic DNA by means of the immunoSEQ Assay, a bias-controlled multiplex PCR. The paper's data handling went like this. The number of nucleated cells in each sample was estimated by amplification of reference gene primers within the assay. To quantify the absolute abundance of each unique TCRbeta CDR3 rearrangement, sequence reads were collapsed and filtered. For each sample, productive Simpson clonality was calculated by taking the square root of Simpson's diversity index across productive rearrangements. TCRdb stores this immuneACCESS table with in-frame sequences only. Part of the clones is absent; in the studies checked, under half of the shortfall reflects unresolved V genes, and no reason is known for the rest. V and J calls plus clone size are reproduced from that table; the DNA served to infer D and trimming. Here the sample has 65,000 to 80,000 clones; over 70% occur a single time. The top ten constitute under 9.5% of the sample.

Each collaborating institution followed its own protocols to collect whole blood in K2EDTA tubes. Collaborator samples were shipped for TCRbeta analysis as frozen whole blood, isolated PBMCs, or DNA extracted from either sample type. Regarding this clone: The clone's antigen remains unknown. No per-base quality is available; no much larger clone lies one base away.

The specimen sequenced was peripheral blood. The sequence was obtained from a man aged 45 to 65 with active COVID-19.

The nucleotide sequence is TGTGCCTATACAGGGGGCCCGAACACTGAAGCTTTCTTT. The encoded protein is CAYTGGPNTEAFF. The rearranged chain carries TRBV30 and TRBJ1-1; a stretch of 9 junction bases matches TRBD1. The CDR3 goes from the cysteine to the phenylalanine over 13 residues. The only DNA kept is the CDR3, 39 bases in frame from the first base. CDR1 GTSNPN and CDR2 SVGIG are derived from the germline V gene (reference sequence). Trimming takes 7 bases off V and 1 base off J; junction bases not matched to a gene: 4. The reference TRBV30 and TRBJ1-1 proteins fill in what lies around the CDR3, so the full variable domain reads SQTIHQWPATLVQPVGSPLSLECTVEGTSNPNLYWYRQAAGRGLQLLFYSVGIGQISSEVPQNLSASRPQDRQFILSSKKLLLSDSGFYLCAYTGGPNTEAFFGQGTRLTVV.